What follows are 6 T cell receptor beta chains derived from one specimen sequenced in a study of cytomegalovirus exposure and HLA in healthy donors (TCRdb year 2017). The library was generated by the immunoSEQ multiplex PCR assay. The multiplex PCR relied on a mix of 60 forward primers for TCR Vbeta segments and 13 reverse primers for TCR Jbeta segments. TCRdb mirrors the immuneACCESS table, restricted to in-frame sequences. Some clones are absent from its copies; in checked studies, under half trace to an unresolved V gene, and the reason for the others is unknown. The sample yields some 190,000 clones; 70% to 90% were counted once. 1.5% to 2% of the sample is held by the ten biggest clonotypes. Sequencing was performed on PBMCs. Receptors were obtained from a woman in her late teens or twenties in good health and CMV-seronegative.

CDR3 amino acids: CASSLVAGVIRNTEAFF. The CDR3 region has the DNA TGTGCCAGCAGCTTAGTGGCGGGGGTTATCAGGAACACTGAAGCTTTCTTT. This chain connects TRBV11-2 to TRBJ1-1; possibly TRBD1 for D (5 bases). V was pared by 1 base and J by 1 base, with 16 bases between. Germline V gene sequence: CDR1 SGHAT, CDR2 FQNNGV. This CDR3 comprises 17 residues.

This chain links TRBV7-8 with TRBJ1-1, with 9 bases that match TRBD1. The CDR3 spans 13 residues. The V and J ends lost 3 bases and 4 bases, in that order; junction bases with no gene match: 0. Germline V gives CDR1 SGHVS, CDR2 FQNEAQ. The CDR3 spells CASSLDRGTEAFF. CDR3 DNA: TGTGCCAGCAGCTTGGACAGGGGCACTGAAGCTTTCTTT.

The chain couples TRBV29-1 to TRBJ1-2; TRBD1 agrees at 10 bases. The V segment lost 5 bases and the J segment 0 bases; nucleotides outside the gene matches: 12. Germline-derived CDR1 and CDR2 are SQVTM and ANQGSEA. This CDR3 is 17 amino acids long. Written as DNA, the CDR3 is TGCAGCGTTTTAGGAACGGGACAGGGGCCTACTAACTATGGCTACACCTTC. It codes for CSVLGTGQGPTNYGYTF.

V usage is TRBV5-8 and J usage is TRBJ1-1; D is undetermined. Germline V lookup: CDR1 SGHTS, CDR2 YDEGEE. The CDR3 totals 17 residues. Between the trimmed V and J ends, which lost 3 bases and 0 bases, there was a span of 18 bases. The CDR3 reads CASSYMTGFSMNTEAFF. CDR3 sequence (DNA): TGTGCCAGCAGCTATATGACCGGGTTCTCCATGAACACTGAAGCTTTCTTT. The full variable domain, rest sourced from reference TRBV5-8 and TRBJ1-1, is EAGVTQSPTHLIKTRGQQATLRCSPISGHTSVYWYQQALGLGLQFLLWYDEGEERNRGNFPPRFSGRQFPNYSSELNVNALELEDSALYLCASSYMTGFSMNTEAFFGQGTRLTVV.

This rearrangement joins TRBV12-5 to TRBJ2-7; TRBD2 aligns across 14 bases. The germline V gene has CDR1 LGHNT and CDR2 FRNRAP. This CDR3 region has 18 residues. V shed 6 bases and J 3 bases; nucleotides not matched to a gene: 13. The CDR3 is CASGRTSGGPLVGYEQYF. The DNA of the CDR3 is TGTGCTAGTGGGAGGACTAGCGGGGGGCCCCTAGTTGGCTACGAGCAGTACTTC.

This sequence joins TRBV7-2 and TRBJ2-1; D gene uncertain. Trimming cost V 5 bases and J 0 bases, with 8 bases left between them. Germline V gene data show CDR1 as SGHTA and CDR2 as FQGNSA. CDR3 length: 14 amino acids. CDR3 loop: CASSPLSSYNEQFF. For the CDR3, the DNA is TGTGCCAGCAGCCCTTTGAGCTCCTACAATGAGCAGTTCTTC.